The 11 T cell receptor beta chains presented below share a single source sample, sequenced in a study of shared clonotypes between healthy human individuals. Clones were sequenced by immunoSEQ multiplex PCR, and TCRdb holds only the in-frame ones, with some missing. The repertoire holds hundreds of thousands of clones, 76% seen once, with 13% in the top ten. Sequenced sample: PBMCs. Receptors originate from a woman in her thirties or forties in good health. Some clones in this sample may be carry-over from other donors' samples.

This clone was recorded only once. CDR3 residues: CASSLVPGSYSYEQYF. In DNA form, the CDR3 reads TGTGCCAGCAGCTTAGTCCCGGGTAGTTACTCCTACGAGCAGTACTTC. This chain joins TRBV11-2 and TRBJ2-5; no reliable D call. TRBJ2-7 matches the DNA end more closely, so the J call is doubtful. This CDR3 is built from 16 residues. Germline V lookup: CDR1 SGHAT, CDR2 FQNNGV.

This clone was observed a handful of times. The chain combines TRBV2 with TRBJ2-7; unclear D gene. Trimming left V 3 bases short and J 3 bases short, with 6 bases between. Germline CDR1 is SNHLY and CDR2 is FYNNEI. The CDR3 loop spans 12 amino acids. CDR3: CASSDGIYEQYF. In DNA, the CDR3 is TGTGCCAGCAGTGATGGGATCTACGAGCAGTACTTC.

The gene calls are TRBV10-2 and TRBJ2-7; D is tentatively TRBD1 or TRBD2 (6 bases each). The length of the CDR3 is 15 residues. V lost 5 bases and J 0 bases, leaving 14 bases between the germline ends. The germline V gene encodes CDR1 WSHSY and CDR2 SAAADI. CDR3: CASSPTRGSSYEQYF. In DNA, the CDR3 is TGCGCCAGCAGTCCGACTAGGGGGAGCTCCTACGAGCAGTACTTC.

The CDR3 DNA sequence: TGTGCCAGCACCCTGGGGACTAGCGGACTAGAGCAGTACTTC. Residues: CASTLGTSGLEQYF. The V gene is TRBV28, the J gene TRBJ2-7, with 11 bases lining up with TRBD2. CDR1 is MDHEN and CDR2 is SYDVKM in the germline V gene. Unmatched junction bases numbered 9, after V lost 7 bases and J lost 7 bases. CDR3 length: 14 amino acids. The variable domain in full, with the rest retrieved from reference TRBV28 and TRBJ2-7, is DVKVTQSSRYLVKRTGEKVFLECVQDMDHENMFWYRQDPGLGLRLIYFSYDVKMKEKGDIPEGYSVSREKKERFSLILESASTNQTSMYLCASTLGTSGLEQYFGPGTRLTVT.

The V and J genes are TRBV10-3 and TRBJ2-3, with a tentative D call TRBD1 (6 bases). Germline CDR1 reads ENHRY; CDR2 reads SYGVKD. There are 16 residues in the CDR3. V lost 2 bases and J lost 5, with 17 bases in between. Here the CDR3 DNA reads TGTGCCATCAGTGAGCTAGGGGGACGTGCTGGAGATACGCAGTATTTT. This encodes CAISELGGRAGDTQYF.

The rearrangement uses TRBV11-2 and TRBJ2-7; 7 bases are a match to TRBD1. The CDR3 is 12 amino acids. Germline-derived CDR1 and CDR2 are SGHAT and FQNNGV. Trimming took 8 bases from V and 7 from J; bases not matched to a gene: 8. CDR3 DNA: TGTGCCAGCGCAAAGGGGGCTGGGGAGCAGTACTTC. Residues: CASAKGAGEQYF.

J is TRBJ2-7 and V is TRBV29-1; 15 nucleotides match TRBD2. Germline CDR1 SQVTM, CDR2 ANQGSEA. Trimming at V came to 5 bases and at J to 0 bases, leaving 11 bases not matched to a gene. This CDR3 is built from 18 residues. DNA for the CDR3: TGCAGCGTTCTCGCTCGGACTAGCGGGAGGGCCGCCTCCTACGAGCAGTACTTC. Translation gives CSVLARTSGRAASYEQYF.

The chain links TRBV11-2 to TRBJ2-7; 9 bases line up with TRBD1. Germline lookup yields CDR1 SGHAT and CDR2 FQNNGV. Germline trimming cut 4 bases from V and 3 bases from J; bases unmatched to any gene: 1. The CDR3 runs 13 residues. The CDR3 region has the DNA TGTGCCAGCAGCTGGGGACAGGGCTACGAGCAGTACTTC. Its translation is CASSWGQGYEQYF.

The chain employs TRBV5-1 and TRBJ2-7; 11 bases are shared with TRBD2. Trimming removed 2 bases from V and 0 bases from J; junction bases left unmatched: 1. Per the germline V gene, CDR1 is SGHRS and CDR2 is YFSETQ. The CDR3 has 15 residues. The CDR3 here is CASSFLAGGSYEQYF. The CDR3 region has the DNA TGCGCCAGCAGCTTTCTAGCGGGAGGCTCCTACGAGCAGTACTTC.

This clone was found a few times. The V and J genes are TRBV7-2 and TRBJ2-5; maybe TRBD2 (5 bases). V lost 0 bases, J lost 7 bases, and 12 bases lay in between. Germline-derived CDR1 and CDR2 are SGHTA and FQGNSA. CDR3 size: 14 residues. CDR3 protein: CASSLAQRVGTQYF. In DNA, the CDR3 is TGTGCCAGCAGCTTAGCGCAGAGGGTGGGGACCCAGTACTTC.

On this clone: This CDR3 is also generated by other DNA sequences in the sample. The chain links TRBV18 to TRBJ1-1, with D unclear. Germline V gene data show CDR1 as KGHSH and CDR2 as LQKENI. The CDR3 consists of 13 residues. The V gene lost 1 base and the J gene lost 3 bases, with 6 bases spanning the gap. As DNA, the CDR3 is TGTGCCAGCTCACCACAGGGCTACACTGAAGCTTTCTTT. The encoded protein is CASSPQGYTEAFF.